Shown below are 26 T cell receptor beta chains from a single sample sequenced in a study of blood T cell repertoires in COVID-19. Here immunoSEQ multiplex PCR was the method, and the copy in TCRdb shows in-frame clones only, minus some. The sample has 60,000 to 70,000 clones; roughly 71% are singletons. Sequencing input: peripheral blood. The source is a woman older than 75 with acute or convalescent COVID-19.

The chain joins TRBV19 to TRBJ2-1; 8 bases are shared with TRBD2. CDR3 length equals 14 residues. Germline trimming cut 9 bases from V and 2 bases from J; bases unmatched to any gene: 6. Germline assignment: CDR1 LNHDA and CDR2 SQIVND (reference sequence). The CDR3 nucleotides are TGTGCCAGCAAGACTAGCGCTACCTACAATGAGCAGTTCTTC. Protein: CASKTSATYNEQFF.

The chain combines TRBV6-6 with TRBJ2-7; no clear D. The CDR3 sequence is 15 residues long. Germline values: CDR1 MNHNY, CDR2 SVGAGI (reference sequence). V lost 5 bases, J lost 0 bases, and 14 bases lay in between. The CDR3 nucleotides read TGTGCCAGCAGTAACGTAGCCCAGAGCTCCTACGAGCAGTACTTC. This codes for CASSNVAQSSYEQYF.

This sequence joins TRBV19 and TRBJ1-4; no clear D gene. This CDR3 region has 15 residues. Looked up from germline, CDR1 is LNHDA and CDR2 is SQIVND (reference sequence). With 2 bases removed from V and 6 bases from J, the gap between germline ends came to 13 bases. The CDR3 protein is CASSIQHRIYEKLFF. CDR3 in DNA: TGTGCCAGTAGTATACAGCACAGAATTTATGAAAAACTGTTTTTT.

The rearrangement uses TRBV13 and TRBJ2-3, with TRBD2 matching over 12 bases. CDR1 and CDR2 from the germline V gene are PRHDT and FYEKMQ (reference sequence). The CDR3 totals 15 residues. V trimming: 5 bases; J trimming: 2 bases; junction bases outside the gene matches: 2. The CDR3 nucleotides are TGTGCCAGCAGCCGACTAGCGGGAGTCACAGATACGCAGTATTTT. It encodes CASSRLAGVTDTQYF.

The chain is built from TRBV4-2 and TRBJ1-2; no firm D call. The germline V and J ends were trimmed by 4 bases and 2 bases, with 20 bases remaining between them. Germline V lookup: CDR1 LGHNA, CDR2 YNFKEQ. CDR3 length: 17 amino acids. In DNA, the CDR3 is TGTGCCAGCAGCCGAAGCACGGGAACGACCCTAAACTATGGCTACACCTTC. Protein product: CASSRSTGTTLNYGYTF.

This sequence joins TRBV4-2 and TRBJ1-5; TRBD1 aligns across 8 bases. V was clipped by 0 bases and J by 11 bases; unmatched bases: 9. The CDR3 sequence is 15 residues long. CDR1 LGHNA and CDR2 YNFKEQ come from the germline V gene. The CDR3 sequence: CASSQEDRVLGTQHF. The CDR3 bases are TGTGCCAGCAGCCAAGAGGACAGGGTCCTAGGGACCCAGCATTTT.

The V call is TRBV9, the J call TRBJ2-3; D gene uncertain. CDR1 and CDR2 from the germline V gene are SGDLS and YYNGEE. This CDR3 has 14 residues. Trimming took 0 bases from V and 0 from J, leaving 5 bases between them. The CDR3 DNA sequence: TGTGCCAGCAGCGTAGCGGGTAGCACAGATACGCAGTATTTT. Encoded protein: CASSVAGSTDTQYF.

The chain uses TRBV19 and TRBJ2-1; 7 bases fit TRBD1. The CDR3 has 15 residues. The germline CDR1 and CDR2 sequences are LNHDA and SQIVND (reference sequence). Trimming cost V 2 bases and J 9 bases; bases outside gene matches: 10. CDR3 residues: CASSITPRQGTEQFF. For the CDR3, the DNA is TGTGCCAGTAGTATAACCCCCCGACAGGGTACTGAGCAGTTCTTC.

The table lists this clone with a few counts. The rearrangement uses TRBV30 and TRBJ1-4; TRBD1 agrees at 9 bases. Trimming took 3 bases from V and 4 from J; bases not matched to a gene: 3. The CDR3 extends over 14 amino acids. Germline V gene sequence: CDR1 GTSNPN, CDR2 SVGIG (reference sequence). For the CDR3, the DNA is TGTGCCTGGAGATCGGGACAGGGTAATGAAAAACTGTTTTTT. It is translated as CAWRSGQGNEKLFF.

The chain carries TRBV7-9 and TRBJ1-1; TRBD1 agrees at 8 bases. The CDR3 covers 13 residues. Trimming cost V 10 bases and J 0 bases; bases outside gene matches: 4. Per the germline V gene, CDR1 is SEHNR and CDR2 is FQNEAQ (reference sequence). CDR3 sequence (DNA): TGTGCCACCGGACAGGGATTGAACACTGAAGCTTTCTTT. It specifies CATGQGLNTEAFF.

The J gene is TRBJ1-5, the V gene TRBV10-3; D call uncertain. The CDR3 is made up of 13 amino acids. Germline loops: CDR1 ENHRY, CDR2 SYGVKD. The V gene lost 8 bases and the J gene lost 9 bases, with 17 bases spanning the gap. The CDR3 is CAISDGESGPQHF. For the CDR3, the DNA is TGTGCCATCTCCGATGGAGAATCGGGGCCCCAGCATTTT.

The CDR3 bases are TGTGCCACCACGGATTCGCCCAGGGGAAGCGAGCAGTACTTC. It is translated as CATTDSPRGSEQYF. The gene calls are TRBV28 and TRBJ2-7, with D possibly TRBD1 on 6 matching bases. V lost 10 bases and J lost 6, with 22 bases in between. Germline V CDR1 and CDR2: MDHEN, SYDVKM. The CDR3 is 14 residues long.

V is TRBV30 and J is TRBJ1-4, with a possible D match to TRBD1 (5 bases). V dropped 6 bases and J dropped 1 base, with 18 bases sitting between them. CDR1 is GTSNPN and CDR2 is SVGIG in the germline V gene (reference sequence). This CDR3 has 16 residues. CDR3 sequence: CACRTPGLGTNEKLFF. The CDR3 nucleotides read TGTGCCTGTCGGACACCGGGACTAGGAACTAATGAAAAACTGTTTTTT. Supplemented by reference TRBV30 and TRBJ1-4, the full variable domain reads SQTIHQWPATLVQPVGSPLSLECTVEGTSNPNLYWYRQAAGRGLQLLFYSVGIGQISSEVPQNLSASRPQDRQFILSSKKLLLSDSGFYLCACRTPGLGTNEKLFFGSGTQLSVL.

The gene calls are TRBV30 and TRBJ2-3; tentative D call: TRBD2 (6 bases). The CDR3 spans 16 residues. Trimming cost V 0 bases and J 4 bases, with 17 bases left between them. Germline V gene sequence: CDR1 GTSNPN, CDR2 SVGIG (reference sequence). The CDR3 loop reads CAWSVRGGVGSDTQYF. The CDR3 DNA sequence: TGTGCCTGGAGTGTAAGGGGCGGGGTGGGGTCAGATACGCAGTATTTT.

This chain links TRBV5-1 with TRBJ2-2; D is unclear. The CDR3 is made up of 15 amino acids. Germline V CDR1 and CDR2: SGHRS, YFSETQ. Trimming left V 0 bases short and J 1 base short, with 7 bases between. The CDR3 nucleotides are TGCGCCAGCAGCTTGGCCGGAGAGAACACCGGGGAGCTGTTTTTT. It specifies CASSLAGENTGELFF.

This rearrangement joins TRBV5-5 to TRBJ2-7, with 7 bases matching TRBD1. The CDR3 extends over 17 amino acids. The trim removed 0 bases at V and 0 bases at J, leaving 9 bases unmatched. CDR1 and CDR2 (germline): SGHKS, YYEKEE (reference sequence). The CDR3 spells CASSLDAGTVISYEQYF. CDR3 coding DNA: TGTGCCAGCAGCTTGGACGCAGGGACAGTCATCTCCTACGAGCAGTACTTC.

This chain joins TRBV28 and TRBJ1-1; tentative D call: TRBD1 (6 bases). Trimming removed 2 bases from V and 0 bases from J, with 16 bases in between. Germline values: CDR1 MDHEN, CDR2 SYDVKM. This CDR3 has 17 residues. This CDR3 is CASSLVGQLTLNTEAFF. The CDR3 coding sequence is TGTGCCAGCAGTTTAGTCGGACAGCTTACCTTGAACACTGAAGCTTTCTTT.

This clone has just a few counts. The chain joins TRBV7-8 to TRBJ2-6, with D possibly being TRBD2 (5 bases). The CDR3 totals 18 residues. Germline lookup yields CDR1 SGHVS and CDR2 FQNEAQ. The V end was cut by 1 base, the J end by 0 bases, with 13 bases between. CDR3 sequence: CASSLGVGVGSGANVLTF. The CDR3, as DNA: TGTGCCAGCAGCTTAGGCGTCGGGGTTGGCTCTGGGGCCAACGTCCTGACTTTC.

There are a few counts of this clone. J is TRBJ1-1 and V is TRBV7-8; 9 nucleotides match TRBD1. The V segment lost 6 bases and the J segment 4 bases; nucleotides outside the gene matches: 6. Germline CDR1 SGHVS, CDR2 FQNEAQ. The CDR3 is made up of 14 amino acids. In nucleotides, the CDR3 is TGTGCCAGCAGGCGTCGGGACAGGGCCACTGAAGCTTTCTTT. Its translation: CASRRRDRATEAFF.

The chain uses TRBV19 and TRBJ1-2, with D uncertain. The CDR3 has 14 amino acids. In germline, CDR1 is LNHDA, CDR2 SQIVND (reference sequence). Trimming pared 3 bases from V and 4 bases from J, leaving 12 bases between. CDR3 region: CASSIPDGSYGYTF. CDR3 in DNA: TGTGCCAGTAGTATTCCCGACGGGTCCTATGGCTACACCTTC.

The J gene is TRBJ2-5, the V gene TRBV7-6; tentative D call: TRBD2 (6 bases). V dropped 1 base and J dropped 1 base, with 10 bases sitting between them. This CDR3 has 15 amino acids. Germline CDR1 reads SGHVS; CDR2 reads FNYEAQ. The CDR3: CASSLGAGSQETQYF. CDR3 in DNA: TGTGCCAGCAGCTTAGGGGCGGGGTCCCAAGAGACCCAGTACTTC. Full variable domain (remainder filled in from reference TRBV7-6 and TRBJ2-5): GAGVSQSPRYKVTKRGQDVALRCDPISGHVSLYWYRQALGQGPEFLTYFNYEAQQDKSGLPNDRFSAERPEGSISTLTIQRTEQRDSAMYRCASSLGAGSQETQYFGPGTRLLVL.

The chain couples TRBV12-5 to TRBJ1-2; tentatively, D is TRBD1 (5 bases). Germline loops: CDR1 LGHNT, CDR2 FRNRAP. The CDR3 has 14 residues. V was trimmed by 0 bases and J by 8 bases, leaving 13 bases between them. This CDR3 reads CASGLVRGARGYTF. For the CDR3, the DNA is TGTGCTAGTGGTTTGGTACGTGGGGCGCGGGGCTACACCTTC.

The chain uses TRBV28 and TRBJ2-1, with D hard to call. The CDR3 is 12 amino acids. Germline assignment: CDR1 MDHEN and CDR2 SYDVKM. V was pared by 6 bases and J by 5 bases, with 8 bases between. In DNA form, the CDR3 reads TGTGCCAGCAGGCGGTCGAACAATGAGCAGTTCTTC. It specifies CASRRSNNEQFF.

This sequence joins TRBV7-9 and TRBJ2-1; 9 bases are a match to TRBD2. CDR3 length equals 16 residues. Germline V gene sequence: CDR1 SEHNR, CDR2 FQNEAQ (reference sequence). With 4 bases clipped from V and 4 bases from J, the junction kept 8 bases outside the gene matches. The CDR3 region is CASSYSGTSLYNEQFF. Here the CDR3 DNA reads TGTGCCAGCAGCTATTCCGGGACTAGCTTATACAATGAGCAGTTCTTC.

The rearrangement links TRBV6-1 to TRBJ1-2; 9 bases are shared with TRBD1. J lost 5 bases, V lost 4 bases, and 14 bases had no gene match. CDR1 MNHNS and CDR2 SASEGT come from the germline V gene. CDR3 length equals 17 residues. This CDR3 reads CASSALPPGQGVYGYTF. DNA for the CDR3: TGTGCCAGCAGTGCATTGCCCCCGGGACAGGGCGTATATGGCTACACCTTC.

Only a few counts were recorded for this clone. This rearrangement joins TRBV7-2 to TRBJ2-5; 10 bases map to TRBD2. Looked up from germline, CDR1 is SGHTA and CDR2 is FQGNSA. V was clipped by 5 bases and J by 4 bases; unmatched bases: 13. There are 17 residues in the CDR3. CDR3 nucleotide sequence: TGTGCCAGCAGCCCTCGGCTAGCGGGAGCAGGGGGAGAGACCCAGTACTTC. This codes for CASSPRLAGAGGETQYF.